This T cell receptor beta chain was obtained from a study of blood T cell repertoires in COVID-19. Cohort 3 recovery required two negative PCRs, clearance, or symptom resolution. Clones were read by immunoSEQ multiplex PCR, and TCRdb kept only the in-frame ones, dropping some. The data show 350,000 to 450,000 clones, roughly 90% seen once. Germline CDR1 reads MDHEN; CDR2 reads SYDVKM. The CDR3 is made up of 15 amino acids. The ends lost 6 bases at V and 2 bases at J; junction bases unmatched: 6. Sequenced sample: PBMCs or T cells enriched from blood (not recorded which). The sequence was obtained from a woman in her thirties who had recovered from COVID-19. The chain carries TRBV28 and TRBJ2-1; TRBD1 aligns across 8 bases. The DNA for the CDR3 is TGTGCCAGCAGGTCCGGACAGGGCGCCTACAATGAGCAGTTCTTC. Amino acid sequence: CASRSGQGAYNEQFF.